What follows is one T cell receptor (beta chain) and its context. Libraries were prepared by immunoSEQ multiplex PCR; TCRdb keeps only in-frame clonotypes and omits some of them. In the table there are roughly 520,000 clones, roughly 90% of which are singletons. The sample belongs to a study of blood T cell repertoires in COVID-19. This sequence originates from a woman aged 40 to 50 who had recovered from COVID-19. Material for sequencing was PBMCs or T cells enriched from blood (not recorded which).

The CDR3 DNA reads as TGTGCCTGGAGTCAACCTCCCCAGGGACAGCGCTCCACTGAAGCTTTCTTT. This gives the protein CAWSQPPQGQRSTEAFF. The V gene is TRBV30, the J gene TRBJ1-1, with 7 nucleotides matching TRBD1. With 2 bases clipped from V and 4 bases from J, the junction kept 16 bases outside the gene matches. The CDR3 spans 17 residues. Germline V gives CDR1 GTSNPN, CDR2 SVGIG (reference sequence).